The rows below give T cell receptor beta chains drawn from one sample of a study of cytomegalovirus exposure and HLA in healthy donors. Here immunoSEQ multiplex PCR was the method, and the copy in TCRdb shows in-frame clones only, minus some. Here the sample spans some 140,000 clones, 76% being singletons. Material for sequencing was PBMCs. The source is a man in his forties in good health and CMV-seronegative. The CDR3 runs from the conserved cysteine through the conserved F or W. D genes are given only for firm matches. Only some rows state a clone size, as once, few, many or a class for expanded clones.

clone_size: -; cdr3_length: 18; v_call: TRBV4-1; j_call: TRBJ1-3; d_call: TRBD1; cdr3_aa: CASSQGPGQGASGNTIYF; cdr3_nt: TGCGCCAGCAGCCAAGGTCCGGGACAGGGAGCCTCTGGAAACACCATATATTTT
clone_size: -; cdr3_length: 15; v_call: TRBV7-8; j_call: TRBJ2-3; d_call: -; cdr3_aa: CASSLSRPISDTQYF; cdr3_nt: TGTGCCAGCAGCTTATCGCGGCCGATTTCAGATACGCAGTATTTT
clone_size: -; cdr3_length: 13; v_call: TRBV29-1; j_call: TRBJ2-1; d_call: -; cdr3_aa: CSVVAVGYNEQFF; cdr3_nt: TGCAGCGTTGTCGCGGTAGGATACAATGAGCAGTTCTTC
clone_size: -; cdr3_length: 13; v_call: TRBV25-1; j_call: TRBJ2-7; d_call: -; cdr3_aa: CASSAAGSYEQYF; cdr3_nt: TGTGCCAGCAGTGCTGCAGGGTCCTACGAGCAGTACTTC
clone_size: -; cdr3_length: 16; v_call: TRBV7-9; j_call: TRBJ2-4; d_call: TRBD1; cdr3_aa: CASSSLLRGQGYIQYF; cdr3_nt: TGTGCCAGCAGCTCCTTATTAAGGGGACAGGGTTACATTCAGTACTTC
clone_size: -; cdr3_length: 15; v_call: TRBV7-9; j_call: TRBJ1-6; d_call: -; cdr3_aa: CASSSGGAGSSPLHF; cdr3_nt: TGTGCCAGCAGCTCGGGTGGGGCAGGTAGTTCACCCCTCCACTTT
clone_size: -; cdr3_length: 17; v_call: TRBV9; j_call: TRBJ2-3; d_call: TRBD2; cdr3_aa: CASRAGPGLAVTDTQYF; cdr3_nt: TGTGCCAGCAGAGCAGGCCCGGGACTAGCGGTCACAGATACGCAGTATTTT
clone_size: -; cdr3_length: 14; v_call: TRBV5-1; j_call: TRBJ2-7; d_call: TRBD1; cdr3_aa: CASSSQAGGYEQYF; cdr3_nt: TGCGCCAGCAGCTCACAGGCAGGGGGTTACGAGCAGTACTTC
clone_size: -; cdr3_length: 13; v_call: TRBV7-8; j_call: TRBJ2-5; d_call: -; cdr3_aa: CASSLSREETQYF; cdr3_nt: TGTGCCAGCAGCTTATCGCGGGAAGAGACCCAGTACTTC
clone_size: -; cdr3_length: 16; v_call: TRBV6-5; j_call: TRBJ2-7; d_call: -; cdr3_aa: CASSYGGLGQTYEQYF; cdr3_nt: TGTGCCAGCAGTTACGGGGGCCTGGGACAAACCTACGAGCAGTACTTC
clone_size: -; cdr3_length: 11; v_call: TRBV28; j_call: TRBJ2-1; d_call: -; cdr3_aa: CASSFGLIQFF; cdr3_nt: TGTGCCAGCAGTTTCGGACTCATCCAGTTCTTC
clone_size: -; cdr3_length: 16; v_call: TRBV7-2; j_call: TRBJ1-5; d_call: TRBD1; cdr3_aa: CAGSLQGAGGNQPQHF; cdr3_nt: TGTGCCGGCAGCTTACAGGGGGCAGGCGGCAATCAGCCCCAGCATTTT
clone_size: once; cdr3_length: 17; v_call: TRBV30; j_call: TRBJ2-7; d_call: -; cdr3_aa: CAWSTDRSSVLKGEQYF; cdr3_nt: TGTGCCTGGAGTACGGACCGGTCTAGCGTCCTTAAGGGCGAGCAGTACTTC
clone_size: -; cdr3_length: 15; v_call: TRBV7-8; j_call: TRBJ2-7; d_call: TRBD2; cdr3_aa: CASSKGLASSYEQYF; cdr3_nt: TGTGCCAGCAGCAAGGGACTAGCGAGCTCCTACGAGCAGTACTTC
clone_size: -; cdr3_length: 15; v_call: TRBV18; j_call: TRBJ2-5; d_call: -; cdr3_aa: CASSPSQGSQETQYF; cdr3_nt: TGTGCCAGCTCACCATCCCAGGGATCCCAAGAGACCCAGTACTTC
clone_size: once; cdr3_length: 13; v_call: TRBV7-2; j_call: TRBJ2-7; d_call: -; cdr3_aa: CASSPGQLTKQYF; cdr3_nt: TGTGCCAGCAGCCCGGGACAACTTACCAAGCAGTACTTC
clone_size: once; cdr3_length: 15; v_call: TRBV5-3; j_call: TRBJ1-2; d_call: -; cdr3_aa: CARSSIGGEGYGYTF; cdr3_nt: TGTGCCAGAAGCTCGATCGGGGGGGAAGGTTATGGCTACACCTTC
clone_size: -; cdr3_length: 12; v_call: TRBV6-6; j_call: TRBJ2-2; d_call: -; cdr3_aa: CASSPPAGELFF; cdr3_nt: TGTGCCAGCAGTCCCCCAGCGGGGGAGCTGTTTTTT
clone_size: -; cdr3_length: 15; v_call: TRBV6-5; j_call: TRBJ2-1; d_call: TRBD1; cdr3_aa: CASSTGQGHSNEQFF; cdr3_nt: TGTGCCAGCAGTACGGGACAGGGCCACTCCAATGAGCAGTTCTTC
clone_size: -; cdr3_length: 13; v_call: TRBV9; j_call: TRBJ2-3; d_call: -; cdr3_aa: CASSQGSTDTQYF; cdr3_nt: TGTGCCAGCAGCCAGGGGTCCACAGATACGCAGTATTTT
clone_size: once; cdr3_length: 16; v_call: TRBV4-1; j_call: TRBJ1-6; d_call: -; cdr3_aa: CASSQVGQGPWSPLHF; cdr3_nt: TGCGCCAGCAGCCAAGTTGGGCAGGGCCCATGGTCACCCCTCCACTTT
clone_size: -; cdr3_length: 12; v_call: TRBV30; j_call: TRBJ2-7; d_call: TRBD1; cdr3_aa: CAWGQGPHEQYF; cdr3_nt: TGTGCCTGGGGACAGGGTCCCCACGAGCAGTACTTC
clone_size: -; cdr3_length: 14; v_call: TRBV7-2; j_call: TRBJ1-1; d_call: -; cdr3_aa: CASSLRGADTEAFF; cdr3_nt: TGTGCCAGCAGCCTGCGCGGGGCTGACACTGAAGCTTTCTTT
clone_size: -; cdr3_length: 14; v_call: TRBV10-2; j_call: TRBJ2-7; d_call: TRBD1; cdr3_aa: CASRVSGTGGEQYF; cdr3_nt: TGCGCCAGCAGAGTAAGCGGGACAGGGGGCGAGCAGTACTTC
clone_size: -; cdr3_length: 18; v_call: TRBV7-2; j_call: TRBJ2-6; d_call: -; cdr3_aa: CASSWKGGEAAGANVLTF; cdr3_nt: TGTGCCAGCAGCTGGAAGGGGGGGGAGGCCGCTGGGGCCAACGTCCTGACTTTC
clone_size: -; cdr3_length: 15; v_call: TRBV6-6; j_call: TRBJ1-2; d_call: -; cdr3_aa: CASSYGAGRSDGYTF; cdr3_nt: TGTGCCAGCAGTTACGGGGCGGGAAGATCCGATGGCTACACCTTC
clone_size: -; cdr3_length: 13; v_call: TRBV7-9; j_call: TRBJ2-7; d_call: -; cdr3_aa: CASSRPGSYEQYF; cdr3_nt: TGTGCCAGCAGCCGGCCGGGTTCATACGAGCAGTACTTC
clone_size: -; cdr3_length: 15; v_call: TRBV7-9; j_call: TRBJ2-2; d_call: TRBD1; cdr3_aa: CASSTRDRETGELFF; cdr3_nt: TGTGCCAGCAGCACCCGGGACAGGGAAACCGGGGAGCTGTTTTTT
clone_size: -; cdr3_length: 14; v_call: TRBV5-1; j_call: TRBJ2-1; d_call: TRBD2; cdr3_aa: CASSERGGYNEQFF; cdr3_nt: TGCGCCAGCAGCGAGCGGGGGGGCTACAATGAGCAGTTCTTC
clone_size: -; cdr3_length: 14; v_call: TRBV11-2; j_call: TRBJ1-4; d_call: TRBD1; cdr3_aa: CASSLQGAREKLFF; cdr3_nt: TGTGCCAGCAGCTTACAGGGGGCTCGGGAAAAACTGTTTTTT
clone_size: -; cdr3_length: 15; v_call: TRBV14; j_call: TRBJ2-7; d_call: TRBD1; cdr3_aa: CASSPLQGLPYEQYF; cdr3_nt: TGTGCCAGCAGCCCATTACAGGGGCTTCCCTACGAGCAGTACTTC
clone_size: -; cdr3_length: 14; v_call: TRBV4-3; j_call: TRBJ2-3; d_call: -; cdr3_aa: CASSQGTIKDTQYF; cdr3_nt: TGCGCCAGCAGCCAAGGGACTATCAAAGATACGCAGTATTTT
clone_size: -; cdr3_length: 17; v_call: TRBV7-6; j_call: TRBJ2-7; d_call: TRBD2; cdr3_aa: CASSLELAGGPRNEQYF; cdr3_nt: TGTGCCAGCAGCTTAGAGTTAGCGGGAGGGCCGCGGAACGAGCAGTACTTC
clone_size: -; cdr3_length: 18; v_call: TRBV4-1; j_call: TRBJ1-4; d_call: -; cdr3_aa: CASSQDRHSGDIGEKLFF; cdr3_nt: TGCGCCAGCAGCCAAGATAGACACTCCGGGGACATTGGGGAAAAACTGTTTTTT
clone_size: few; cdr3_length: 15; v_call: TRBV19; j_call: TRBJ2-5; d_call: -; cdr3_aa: CASSRQDPVGETQYF; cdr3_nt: TGTGCCAGTAGTAGACAGGACCCGGTGGGGGAGACCCAGTACTTC
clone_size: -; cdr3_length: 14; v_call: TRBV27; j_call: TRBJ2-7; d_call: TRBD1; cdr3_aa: CASSVGTGGYEQYF; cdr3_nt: TGTGCCAGCAGTGTCGGGACAGGAGGCTACGAGCAGTACTTC
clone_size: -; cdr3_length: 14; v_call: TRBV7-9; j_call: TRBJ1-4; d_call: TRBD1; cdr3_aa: CASSQGQGNEKLFF; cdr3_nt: TGTGCCAGCAGCCAGGGACAGGGGAATGAAAAACTGTTTTTT
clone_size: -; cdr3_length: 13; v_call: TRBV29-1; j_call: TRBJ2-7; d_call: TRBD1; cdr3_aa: CSVKDRAPGEQYF; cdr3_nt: TGCAGCGTGAAGGACAGGGCCCCTGGCGAGCAGTACTTC
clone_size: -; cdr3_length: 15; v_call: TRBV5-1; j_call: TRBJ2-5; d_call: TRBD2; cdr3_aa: CASSLALAGGETQYF; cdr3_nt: TGCGCCAGCAGCTTGGCACTAGCGGGAGGGGAGACCCAGTACTTC
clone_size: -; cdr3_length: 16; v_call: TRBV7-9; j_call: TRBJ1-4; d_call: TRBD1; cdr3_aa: CASSREGGFGNEKLFF; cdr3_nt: TGTGCCAGCAGCAGAGAAGGGGGCTTCGGTAATGAAAAACTGTTTTTT
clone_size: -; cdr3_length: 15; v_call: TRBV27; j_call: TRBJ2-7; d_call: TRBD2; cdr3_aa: CASSLLGGITYEQYF; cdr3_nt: TGTGCCAGCAGTTTATTGGGGGGGATTACCTACGAGCAGTACTTC
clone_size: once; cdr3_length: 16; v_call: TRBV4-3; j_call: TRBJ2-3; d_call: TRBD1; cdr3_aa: CASSQDAQGAYDTQYF; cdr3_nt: TGCGCCAGCAGCCAAGATGCCCAGGGGGCGTATGATACGCAGTATTTT
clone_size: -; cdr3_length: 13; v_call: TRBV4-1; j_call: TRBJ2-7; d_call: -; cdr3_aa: CASSLGPGREQYF; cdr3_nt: TGCGCCAGCAGCCTGGGACCGGGGAGGGAGCAGTACTTC
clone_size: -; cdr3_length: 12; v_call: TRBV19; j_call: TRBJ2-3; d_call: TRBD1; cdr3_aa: CASRTGWDTQYF; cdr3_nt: TGTGCCAGTAGGACAGGGTGGGATACGCAGTATTTT
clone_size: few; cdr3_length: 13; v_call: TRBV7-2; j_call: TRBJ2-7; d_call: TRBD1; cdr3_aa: CASEPGGLHEQYF; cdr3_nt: TGTGCCAGCGAACCAGGGGGTCTCCACGAGCAGTACTTC
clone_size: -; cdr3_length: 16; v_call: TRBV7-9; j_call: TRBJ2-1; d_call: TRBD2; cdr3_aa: CASSFSGSRSYNEQFF; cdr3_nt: TGTGCCAGCAGCTTTAGCGGGAGTAGGTCCTACAATGAGCAGTTCTTC
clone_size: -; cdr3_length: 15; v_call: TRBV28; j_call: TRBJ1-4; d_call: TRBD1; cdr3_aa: CASSLGQGAFEKLFF; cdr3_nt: TGTGCCAGCAGTTTGGGACAGGGGGCGTTCGAAAAACTGTTTTTT
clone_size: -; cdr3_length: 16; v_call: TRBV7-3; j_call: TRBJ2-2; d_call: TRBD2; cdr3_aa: CASSPIGGANTGELFF; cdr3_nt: TGTGCCAGCAGCCCCATTGGGGGGGCGAACACCGGGGAGCTGTTTTTT
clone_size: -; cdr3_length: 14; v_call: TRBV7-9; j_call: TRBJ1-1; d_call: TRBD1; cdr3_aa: CASSPDRGWTEAFF; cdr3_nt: TGTGCCAGCAGCCCCGACAGGGGTTGGACTGAAGCTTTCTTT
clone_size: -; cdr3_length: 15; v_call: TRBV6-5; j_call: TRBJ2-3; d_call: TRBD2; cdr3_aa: CASSYTAGGGNTQYF; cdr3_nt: TGTGCCAGCAGTTACACGGCGGGAGGGGGGAATACGCAGTATTTT
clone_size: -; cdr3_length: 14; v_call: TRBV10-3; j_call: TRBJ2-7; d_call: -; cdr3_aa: CAISGPPDSYEQYF; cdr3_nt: TGTGCCATCAGTGGCCCCCCGGACAGCTACGAGCAGTACTTC
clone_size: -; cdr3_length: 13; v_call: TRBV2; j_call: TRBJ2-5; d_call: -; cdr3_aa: CAIVKAMRETQYF; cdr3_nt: TGTGCCATCGTTAAGGCGATGAGGGAGACCCAGTACTTC
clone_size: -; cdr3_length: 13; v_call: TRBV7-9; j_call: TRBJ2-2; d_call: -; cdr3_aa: CASSLDSTGELFF; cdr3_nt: TGTGCCAGCAGCTTAGACTCTACCGGGGAGCTGTTTTTT